Below, 8 T cell receptor beta chains from the same sample are listed, as sequenced in a study of post-analysis software for immune sequencing data. Study results and caveats: Patients carried roughly five TRBV segments more frequently than controls did, and TRBV5-6, TRBV5-1 and TRBV20-1 were among them.

Their target antigens are unknown. The authors incorporated unique molecular identifiers into the TCR beta cDNA libraries. TCRdb fed the PCR reads into MiXCR, producing one record per CDR3 protein. Seen here are hundreds of thousands of distinct CDR3 sequences, about 40% observed once, and the top ten hold roughly 1.7%. Specimen: blood. Receptors were obtained from a girl aged 5-17 years with multiple sclerosis.

Comments on this clonotype: At one end the junction does not follow the germline gene, possibly because of a read error. The chain employs TRBV7-6 and TRBJ2-1; 7 bases line up with TRBD2. The CDR3 runs to 16 residues. Germline assignment: CDR1 SGHVS and CDR2 FNYEAQ. CDR3 nucleotide sequence: TGCGCCAGCAGCCCTCTCCGGGGGGACTCCTACAATGAGCAGTTCTTC. Translated, it gives CASSPLRGDSYNEQFF.

The table lists this clonotype with a few counts. The rearrangement joins TRBV5-1 to TRBJ2-7, with a weak D call TRBD2 (6 bases). CDR1 and CDR2 (germline): SGHRS, YFSETQ. V gave up 1 base and J gave up 6 bases, with 14 bases separating them. The CDR3 runs 14 residues. In DNA form, the CDR3 reads TGCGCCAGCAGCTTGTCCGGACCCGGGAGCGAGCAGTACTTC. It yields the protein CASSLSGPGSEQYF.

V is TRBV6-6 and J is TRBJ2-1; maybe TRBD2 (6 bases). Germline assignment: CDR1 MNHNY and CDR2 SVGAGI (reference sequence). The V gene lost 6 bases and the J gene lost 6 bases, with 24 bases spanning the gap. This CDR3 has 17 residues. The CDR3 here is CASSTSIGRRGGNEQFF. The CDR3 DNA follows: TGTGCCAGCAGCACATCGATTGGACGGCGGGGTGGCAATGAGCAGTTCTTC.

The CDR3 reads CASTGLPPASPHF. The DNA of the CDR3 is TGTGCCAGCACTGGGCTGCCGCCGGCCTCTCCCCACTTT. The V call is TRBV12-3 or TRBV12-4, the J call TRBJ1-6; D unresolved. The CDR3 sequence is 13 residues long. Trimming removed 7 bases at V and 18 bases at J, with 22 bases between.

The gene calls are TRBV5-1 and TRBJ2-7; D ambiguous. Trimming left V 0 bases short and J 4 bases short, with 17 bases between. This CDR3 comprises 16 residues. Germline V CDR1 and CDR2: SGHRS, YFSETQ. CDR3 nucleotides: TGCGCCAGCAGCTTGGGTCTACCTTCGGACGGATACGAGCAGTACTTC. Protein: CASSLGLPSDGYEQYF.

The gene calls are TRBV19 and TRBJ1-4; D is unclear. Trimming took off 9 bases at V and 8 bases at J, with 19 bases between the two ends. CDR1 is LNHDA and CDR2 is SQIVND in the germline V gene (reference sequence). This CDR3 has 14 amino acids. This chain's CDR3 is CASSTRRFREKLFF. CDR3 sequence (DNA): TGTGCCAGCAGCACCCGACGTTTCCGGGAAAAACTGTTTTTT.

This clonotype was found a few times. The rearrangement uses TRBV10-1 and TRBJ2-4; D is perhaps TRBD1 (6 bases). Trimming cost V 4 bases and J 9 bases, with 13 bases left between them. The CDR3 consists of 13 residues. Germline CDR1 WNHNN, CDR2 SYGVQD (reference sequence). The CDR3 bases are TGCGCCAGCAGTGCGGAGACAGGTGCCATTCAGTACTTC. Amino acid sequence: CASSAETGAIQYF.

This clonotype was recorded many times. The CDR3 spells CASSLALSGRVYEQYF. For the CDR3, the DNA is TGTGCCAGCAGCTTAGCGCTGTCAGGGCGGGTCTACGAGCAGTACTTC. The chain couples TRBV7-2 to TRBJ2-7, with D perhaps given as TRBD1 or TRBD2 (5 bases each). The CDR3 runs to 16 residues. Deletions cut 0 bases from V and 3 bases from J, with 15 bases between. In germline, CDR1 is SGHTA, CDR2 FQGNSA.